Listed below are T cell receptor beta chains from one sample, sequenced in a study of blood T cell repertoires in COVID-19. The assay was immunoSEQ multiplex PCR, and TCRdb's table has in-frame clones only and misses some. Here the sample spans about 270,000 clones, about nine tenths being singletons. Sequencing was carried out using peripheral blood. The receptors were sampled from a man aged 40-55 years with active or convalescent COVID-19. The CDR3 runs from the conserved cysteine through the conserved F or W. Each record gives: V gene, D gene, clone size, J gene, CDR3 DNA, CDR3 protein. A D gene is named only where the DNA matches it firmly. Size tells how often a clone was seen (once, few, many) or the class of an expanded clone, and some rows leave it out.

v_call: TRBV12-3/TRBV12-4; d_call: -; clone_size: -; j_call: TRBJ1-1; cdr3_nt: TGTGCCAGCAGTTTAGAGAGAAACACTGAAGCTTTCTTT; cdr3_aa: CASSLERNTEAFF
v_call: TRBV29-1; d_call: -; clone_size: -; j_call: TRBJ2-7; cdr3_nt: TGCAGCGTTGATAAGGGGAACTACGAGCAGTACTTC; cdr3_aa: CSVDKGNYEQYF
v_call: TRBV19; d_call: -; clone_size: -; j_call: TRBJ2-7; cdr3_nt: TGTGCCAGTAGAGGAGTCTCTTCCTACGAGCAGTACTTC; cdr3_aa: CASRGVSSYEQYF
v_call: TRBV10-1; d_call: -; clone_size: -; j_call: TRBJ1-3; cdr3_nt: TGCGCCAGCAGTAATCAGGGATCTGGAAACACCATATATTTT; cdr3_aa: CASSNQGSGNTIYF
v_call: TRBV6-5; d_call: -; clone_size: -; j_call: TRBJ2-7; cdr3_nt: TGTGCCAGCAGTTACTCGTCTAGCGTCTACGAGCAGTACTTC; cdr3_aa: CASSYSSSVYEQYF
v_call: TRBV18; d_call: -; clone_size: -; j_call: TRBJ1-1; cdr3_nt: TGTGCCAGCTCACCACAGGGGGGGGAGACTGAAGCTTTCTTT; cdr3_aa: CASSPQGGETEAFF
v_call: TRBV6-5; d_call: -; clone_size: -; j_call: TRBJ1-5; cdr3_nt: TGTGCCAGCGTGCTTGGACAGAACAATCAGCCCCAGCATTTT; cdr3_aa: CASVLGQNNQPQHF
v_call: TRBV5-4; d_call: -; clone_size: few; j_call: TRBJ1-1; cdr3_nt: TGTGCCATCCCGGGACTGGGAACGAGGGCCAACACTGAAGCTTTCTTT; cdr3_aa: CAIPGLGTRANTEAFF
v_call: TRBV19; d_call: TRBD1; clone_size: -; j_call: TRBJ2-7; cdr3_nt: TGTGCCAGTAGCCCCCACTCGGGACAGCTGGATCCCTACGAGCAGTACTTC; cdr3_aa: CASSPHSGQLDPYEQYF
v_call: TRBV13; d_call: TRBD2; clone_size: -; j_call: TRBJ2-7; cdr3_nt: TGTGCCAGCAGCCGTGGGACTAGCGGTTACGAGCAGTACTTC; cdr3_aa: CASSRGTSGYEQYF
v_call: TRBV2; d_call: TRBD2; clone_size: -; j_call: TRBJ2-5; cdr3_nt: TGTGCCAGCAGTTCTGGGACTAGCGGGGGGGCCGGCGGGGAGACCCAGTACTTC; cdr3_aa: CASSSGTSGGAGGETQYF
v_call: TRBV7-6; d_call: -; clone_size: -; j_call: TRBJ2-5; cdr3_nt: TGTGCCAGCAGCTTAGCGCAGGGAGGAGAGACCCAGTACTTC; cdr3_aa: CASSLAQGGETQYF
v_call: TRBV6-5; d_call: TRBD1; clone_size: -; j_call: TRBJ2-7; cdr3_nt: TGTGCCAGCAGCCTCGGACAGGGCCCCTACGAGCAGTACTTC; cdr3_aa: CASSLGQGPYEQYF
v_call: TRBV28; d_call: -; clone_size: -; j_call: TRBJ1-5; cdr3_nt: TGTGCCAGCAGTTTGAGGCGGGCCTATCAGCCCCAGCATTTT; cdr3_aa: CASSLRRAYQPQHF
v_call: TRBV7-6; d_call: TRBD1; clone_size: -; j_call: TRBJ1-5; cdr3_nt: TGTGCCAGCAGCCAGGGGACAGCCTACAATCAGCCCCAGCATTTT; cdr3_aa: CASSQGTAYNQPQHF
v_call: TRBV13; d_call: TRBD1; clone_size: few; j_call: TRBJ1-2; cdr3_nt: TGTGCCAACGACCCGGGACAGGGAAACTATGGCTACACCTTC; cdr3_aa: CANDPGQGNYGYTF
v_call: TRBV19; d_call: -; clone_size: few; j_call: TRBJ2-1; cdr3_nt: TGTGCCAGTCAACTGGCTGGGACAACCTACAATGAGCAGTTCTTC; cdr3_aa: CASQLAGTTYNEQFF
v_call: TRBV18; d_call: -; clone_size: -; j_call: TRBJ2-1; cdr3_nt: TGTGCCAGCTCACCAGGGGGCTATGAGCAGTTCTTC; cdr3_aa: CASSPGGYEQFF
v_call: TRBV11-1; d_call: TRBD1; clone_size: -; j_call: TRBJ2-7; cdr3_nt: TGTGCCAGCAGCCCTACAACCGGGACAGGGACATACGAGCAGTACTTC; cdr3_aa: CASSPTTGTGTYEQYF
v_call: TRBV28; d_call: -; clone_size: -; j_call: TRBJ1-4; cdr3_nt: TGTGCCAGCAGTTTAGGCATGCGGCTTGCAACTAATGAAAAACTGTTTTTT; cdr3_aa: CASSLGMRLATNEKLFF
v_call: TRBV7-3; d_call: -; clone_size: -; j_call: TRBJ2-6; cdr3_nt: TGTGCCAGCAGCTCGGTGGCCAACGTCCTGACTTTC; cdr3_aa: CASSSVANVLTF
v_call: TRBV5-6; d_call: -; clone_size: -; j_call: TRBJ1-1; cdr3_nt: TGTGCCAGCAGCTTGGGCGTTGCGGGGCATAGCACTGAAGCTTTCTTT; cdr3_aa: CASSLGVAGHSTEAFF
v_call: TRBV11-2; d_call: TRBD2; clone_size: -; j_call: TRBJ2-5; cdr3_nt: TGTGCCAGCAGCTTAGTGAAAGGCGGGGGAATAGAGACCCAGTACTTC; cdr3_aa: CASSLVKGGGIETQYF
v_call: TRBV20-1; d_call: -; clone_size: -; j_call: TRBJ2-7; cdr3_nt: TGCAGTGCGACGCGGGGCCCCGAGCAGTACTTC; cdr3_aa: CSATRGPEQYF
v_call: TRBV27; d_call: TRBD1; clone_size: -; j_call: TRBJ1-2; cdr3_nt: TGTGCCAGCACTCCCGGGACAGGGCTTAACTATGGCTACACCTTC; cdr3_aa: CASTPGTGLNYGYTF
v_call: TRBV11-2; d_call: -; clone_size: -; j_call: TRBJ1-1; cdr3_nt: TGTGCCAGCAGCCAGAACATTATGAACACTGAAGCTTTCTTT; cdr3_aa: CASSQNIMNTEAFF
v_call: TRBV12-3/TRBV12-4; d_call: TRBD1; clone_size: -; j_call: TRBJ2-3; cdr3_nt: TGTGCCAGCAGGGGGGACAGCGCAAACGGGCAGTATTTT; cdr3_aa: CASRGDSANGQYF
v_call: TRBV10-3; d_call: -; clone_size: -; j_call: TRBJ1-1; cdr3_nt: TGTGCCATCAAGACAGACACAATGAACACTGAAGCTTTCTTT; cdr3_aa: CAIKTDTMNTEAFF
v_call: TRBV12-3/TRBV12-4; d_call: -; clone_size: -; j_call: TRBJ2-1; cdr3_nt: TGTGCCAGCAGCCTAAACTTCAATGAGCAGTTCTTC; cdr3_aa: CASSLNFNEQFF
v_call: TRBV10-2; d_call: TRBD1; clone_size: -; j_call: TRBJ1-5; cdr3_nt: TGCGCCAGCAGTGCCGACAGGGAATACCAGCCCCAGCATTTT; cdr3_aa: CASSADREYQPQHF
v_call: TRBV10-2; d_call: -; clone_size: once; j_call: TRBJ2-5; cdr3_nt: TGCGCCAGCAGTGAGGCAGGCGGGTGGGAGACCCAGTACTTC; cdr3_aa: CASSEAGGWETQYF
v_call: TRBV11-2; d_call: -; clone_size: -; j_call: TRBJ2-1; cdr3_nt: TGTGCCAGCAGCTTCAGGGTTACCTACAATGAGCAGTTCTTC; cdr3_aa: CASSFRVTYNEQFF
v_call: TRBV29-1; d_call: -; clone_size: -; j_call: TRBJ2-1; cdr3_nt: TGCAGCGTTGGGGGTCGGGCGGGTGAGGCGTATAGTGAGCAGTTCTTC; cdr3_aa: CSVGGRAGEAYSEQFF
v_call: TRBV28; d_call: -; clone_size: -; j_call: TRBJ1-1; cdr3_nt: TGTGCCAGCAGTTCCTCCCTGTGGAACACTGAAGCTTTCTTT; cdr3_aa: CASSSSLWNTEAFF
v_call: TRBV16; d_call: TRBD2; clone_size: -; j_call: TRBJ2-3; cdr3_nt: TGTGCCAGCAGAGCGGGGCTTCCAGATACGCAGTATTTT; cdr3_aa: CASRAGLPDTQYF
v_call: TRBV9; d_call: -; clone_size: -; j_call: TRBJ1-1; cdr3_nt: TGTGCCAGCAGCGTAGATTCCAGGGGAGGGACTGAAGCTTTCTTT; cdr3_aa: CASSVDSRGGTEAFF
v_call: TRBV5-1; d_call: -; clone_size: -; j_call: TRBJ2-7; cdr3_nt: TGCGCCAGCAGTAGGCCGGAGTGGGTCTACGAGCAGTACTTC; cdr3_aa: CASSRPEWVYEQYF
v_call: TRBV28; d_call: TRBD1; clone_size: -; j_call: TRBJ1-6; cdr3_nt: TGTGCCAGCCAGCAGTTTATGGGGCAGGGGGCAGGTTCACCCCTCCACTTT; cdr3_aa: CASQQFMGQGAGSPLHF
v_call: TRBV27; d_call: -; clone_size: -; j_call: TRBJ2-4; cdr3_nt: TGTGCCAGCGGTGGGAGTTCCAAAAACATTCAGTACTTC; cdr3_aa: CASGGSSKNIQYF
v_call: TRBV7-9; d_call: TRBD2; clone_size: -; j_call: TRBJ2-4; cdr3_nt: TGTGCCAGCAGCCCCCCTCTAGCGGGAGGGCCTGCCAAAAACATTCAGTACTTC; cdr3_aa: CASSPPLAGGPAKNIQYF
v_call: TRBV28; d_call: TRBD2; clone_size: -; j_call: TRBJ2-7; cdr3_nt: TGTGCCAGCAGTTTTCTAGCGGACCTCTACGAGCAGTACTTC; cdr3_aa: CASSFLADLYEQYF